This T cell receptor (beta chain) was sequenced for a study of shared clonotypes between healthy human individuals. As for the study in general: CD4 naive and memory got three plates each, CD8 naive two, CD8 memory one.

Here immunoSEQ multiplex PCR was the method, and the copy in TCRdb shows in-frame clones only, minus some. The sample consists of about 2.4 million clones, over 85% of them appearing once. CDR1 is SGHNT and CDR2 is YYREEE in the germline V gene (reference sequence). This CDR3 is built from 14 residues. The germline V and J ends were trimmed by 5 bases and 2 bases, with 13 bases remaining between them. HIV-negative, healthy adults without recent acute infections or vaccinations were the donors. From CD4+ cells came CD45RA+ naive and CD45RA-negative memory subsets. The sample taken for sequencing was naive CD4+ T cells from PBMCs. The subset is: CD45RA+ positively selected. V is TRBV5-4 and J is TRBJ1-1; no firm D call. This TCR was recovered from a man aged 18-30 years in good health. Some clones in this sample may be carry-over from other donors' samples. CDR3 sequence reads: CASRRRPANTEAFF. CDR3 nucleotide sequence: TGTGCCAGCAGGAGACGCCCCGCTAACACTGAAGCTTTCTTT.